Sequencing of this T cell receptor beta chain was carried out in a study of CD8+ T cells in alopecia areata. PBMCs were stained for CD3, CD4 and CD8, and CD4+ and CD8+ T cells were sorted. Extracted RNA was reverse transcribed into cDNA, the sequencing template. TCRdb's table, derived via immunoSEQ multiplex PCR, lists solely in-frame clones and lacks some. The sample records about 200,000 clones, more than 45% being singletons. The CDR3 sequence is 12 residues long. V dropped 0 bases and J dropped 5; count of bases not matched to a gene: 1. Germline-derived CDR1 and CDR2 are GTSNPN and SVGIG (reference sequence).

The sequence was obtained from a human donor with alopecia areata. This chain joins TRBV30 and TRBJ2-7; 7 bases match TRBD1. The sample in question was CD4+ T cells sorted from blood, obtained at week 0. The CDR3 DNA follows: TGTGCCTGGAGTGTTACAGGGGACGAGCAGTACTTC. Protein sequence: CAWSVTGDEQYF. Complete variable domain (other parts from reference TRBV30 and TRBJ2-7): SQTIHQWPATLVQPVGSPLSLECTVEGTSNPNLYWYRQAAGRGLQLLFYSVGIGQISSEVPQNLSASRPQDRQFILSSKKLLLSDSGFYLCAWSVTGDEQYFGPGTRLTVT.